Following are 30 T cell receptor beta chains from one sample sequenced in a study of CXCR3-negative and CXCR3-positive naive CD8 T cells. cDNA libraries for TRB were generated by 5' RACE incorporating UMI labels. TCRdb reprocessed the 5' RACE reads, with one entry per CDR3 protein and no DNA. This sample's table has 50,000 to 65,000 distinct CDR3 sequences. The specimen sequenced was naive CXCR3- CD8+ T cells from blood. As to subset: CD45RO-CCR7+CD27+CD95- naive CD8+ T cells lacking CXCR3 (TNR3-). These receptor sequences come from a human donor in good health. Some clones in this sample may be carry-over from other donors' samples.

The rearrangement links TRBV29-1 to TRBJ2-5; checking the TCRdb D call of TRBD1 is not possible without DNA. Per the germline V gene, CDR1 is SQVTM and CDR2 is ANQGSEA. There are 18 residues in the CDR3. The CDR3 sequence is CSVTPGSAVIAMRETQYF.

The chain joins TRBV12-3 or TRBV12-4 to TRBJ1-3; TCRdb reports TRBD1, a call that lacks DNA to check it against. The CDR3 sequence is 13 residues long. CDR3 residues: CASSASPGNTIYF.

CDR3 region: CASSQDKVYGVGNEQFF. This chain links TRBV3-1 with TRBJ2-1. Germline assignment: CDR1 LGHDT and CDR2 YNNKEL (reference sequence). The CDR3 loop spans 17 amino acids.

V usage is TRBV5-6 and J usage is TRBJ2-7. In germline, CDR1 is SGHDT, CDR2 YYEEEE. CDR3 length equals 14 residues. CDR3 protein: CASSWDRSSYEQYF.

The chain combines TRBV6-2 or TRBV6-3 with TRBJ2-7. This CDR3 comprises 15 residues. CDR1 MNHEY and CDR2 SVGEGT come from the germline V gene. This chain's CDR3 is CASSYPKTDHYEQYF.

The gene calls are TRBV29-1 and TRBJ2-7; TCRdb lists TRBD2, though no DNA is available to test this call. Per the germline V gene, CDR1 is SQVTM and CDR2 is ANQGSEA. CDR3 length: 18 residues. Here the CDR3 reads CSVDGGQGTSGMGYEQYF.

The rearrangement joins TRBV20-1 to TRBJ2-5; TCRdb's D gene call, TRBD2, goes unchecked for lack of DNA. The CDR3 extends over 12 amino acids. Germline CDR1 is DFQATT and CDR2 is SNEGSKA (reference sequence). The CDR3 spells CSAAGGEETQYF.

The chain links TRBV12-3 or TRBV12-4 to TRBJ2-7; TCRdb indicates TRBD2, and absent DNA this call remains unverified. The CDR3 has 14 amino acids. The CDR3 protein is CASSLGLGGYEQYF.

The rearrangement uses TRBV30 and TRBJ2-2; the D call from TCRdb, TRBD1, cannot be confirmed without DNA. The CDR3 sequence is 14 residues long. Germline V gene sequence: CDR1 GTSNPN, CDR2 SVGIG (reference sequence). The CDR3 sequence: CAWNPGTGTGELFF.

V is TRBV3-1 and J is TRBJ2-7; lacking DNA, the TRBD2 call made by TCRdb goes unchecked. CDR1 is LGHDT and CDR2 is YNNKEL in the germline V gene (reference sequence). There are 15 residues in the CDR3. CDR3 loop: CASSLRTSGTYEQYF.

The chain is built from TRBV9 and TRBJ2-7; the TCRdb D gene call, TRBD1, has no DNA to confirm it. This CDR3 has 15 amino acids. Looked up from germline, CDR1 is SGDLS and CDR2 is YYNGEE. The CDR3: CASSVAPGTGAEQYF.

CDR3: CSVDPTGLNTEAFF. The V call is TRBV29-1, the J call TRBJ1-1; as DNA is missing, the TRBD1 call by TCRdb cannot be tested. The germline gives CDR1 SQVTM, CDR2 ANQGSEA. The CDR3 contains 14 residues.

The chain uses TRBV29-1 and TRBJ2-1; TCRdb's D call, TRBD2, is unchecked because there is no DNA. The CDR3 spans 17 residues. Germline lookup yields CDR1 SQVTM and CDR2 ANQGSEA. The CDR3 reads CSVDLMASGSSYNEQFF.

The chain joins TRBV14 to TRBJ2-3; the TCRdb D gene call, TRBD2, has no DNA to confirm it. CDR1 and CDR2 (germline): SGHDN, FVKESK. The CDR3 has 15 residues. CDR3 residues: CASSQDSDSTSTQYF.

The chain uses TRBV7-6 and TRBJ1-1. Germline CDR1 SGHVS, CDR2 FNYEAQ. This CDR3 contains 14 residues. The CDR3 is CASSLAERTTEAFF. The full variable domain, in which reference TRBV7-6 and TRBJ1-1 provide the parts outside the CDR3, is GAGVSQSPRYKVTKRGQDVALRCDPISGHVSLYWYRQALGQGPEFLTYFNYEAQQDKSGLPNDRFSAERPEGSISTLTIQRTEQRDSAMYRCASSLAERTTEAFFGQGTRLTVV.

The chain combines TRBV25-1 with TRBJ1-6. The CDR3 length is 11 residues. The V gene's germline CDR1 is MGHDK and CDR2 SYGVNS. The CDR3 region is CASTDKESLHF. Full variable domain (missing parts from reference TRBV25-1 and TRBJ1-6): EADIYQTPRYLVIGTGKKITLECSQTMGHDKMYWYQQDPGMELHLIHYSYGVNSTEKGDLSSESTVSRIRTEHFPLTLESARPSHTSQYLCASTDKESLHFGNGTRLTVT.

The V and J genes are TRBV29-1 and TRBJ2-6. The germline CDR1 and CDR2 sequences are SQVTM and ANQGSEA. This CDR3 has 15 residues. The CDR3 sequence is CSVRVWISGANVLTF.

The chain's CDR3 is CSVEIGGVIDTQYF. The rearrangement uses TRBV29-1 and TRBJ2-3; TCRdb lists TRBD1, though no DNA is available to test this call. Germline CDR1 SQVTM, CDR2 ANQGSEA. This CDR3 is 14 amino acids long.

This chain joins TRBV2 and TRBJ2-7; the D call from TCRdb, TRBD1, cannot be confirmed without DNA. This CDR3 has 14 amino acids. The V gene's germline CDR1 is SNHLY and CDR2 FYNNEI. CDR3 residues: CASSEQGPYYEQYF.

The V and J genes are TRBV28 and TRBJ1-2. The CDR3 has 16 amino acids. Germline CDR1 MDHEN, CDR2 SYDVKM. CDR3 sequence: CASIQDRALPPLDYTF.

This sequence joins TRBV15 and TRBJ2-1. This CDR3 spans 14 amino acids. From germline, CDR1 is LNHNV and CDR2 YYDKDF (reference sequence). CDR3 loop: CATSRDLTNNEQFF.

The chain is built from TRBV4-1 and TRBJ2-1; TCRdb's D gene call, TRBD2, goes unchecked for lack of DNA. CDR3 length: 18 amino acids. Germline V gene data show CDR1 as MGHRA and CDR2 as YSYEKL. This chain's CDR3 is CASSQFPTAGGRDNEQFF.

This rearrangement joins TRBV6-5 to TRBJ2-1; the D gene TCRdb calls, TRBD1, cannot be checked with no DNA. The germline gives CDR1 MNHEY, CDR2 SVGAGI. The CDR3 loop spans 16 amino acids. CDR3 sequence reads: CASSPGLQGSYNEQFF.

This chain connects TRBV4-3 to TRBJ1-2. The CDR3 is made up of 16 amino acids. The germline gives CDR1 LGHNA, CDR2 YSLEER. The CDR3: CASSQDGGLANYGYTF.

The chain recombines TRBV10-3 with TRBJ2-3; TCRdb outputs TRBD1, but without DNA this stays unchecked. This CDR3 is 19 amino acids long. CDR1 and CDR2 (germline): ENHRY, SYGVKD. CDR3 residues: CAATGPRTGGNSWTDTQYF.

The chain uses TRBV7-9 and TRBJ1-1; checking the TCRdb D call of TRBD1 is not possible without DNA. Germline V gives CDR1 SEHNR, CDR2 FQNEAQ (reference sequence). This CDR3 region has 15 residues. CDR3 region: CASSFLQTVGTEAFF.

V and J are TRBV25-1 and TRBJ2-3; lacking DNA, the TRBD1 call made by TCRdb goes unchecked. The CDR3 loop spans 15 amino acids. In germline, CDR1 is MGHDK, CDR2 SYGVNS. Here the CDR3 reads CASRERTGRADTQYF.

The chain links TRBV4-1 to TRBJ1-2; TCRdb calls TRBD1, which cannot be checked without DNA. This CDR3 spans 14 amino acids. The germline V gene encodes CDR1 MGHRA and CDR2 YSYEKL. CDR3 protein: CASSQGAPNYGYTF.

The V call is TRBV28, the J call TRBJ1-5; TCRdb names TRBD1, which stays unverified in the absence of DNA. The CDR3 totals 13 residues. CDR1 and CDR2 (germline): MDHEN, SYDVKM. The CDR3 sequence is CASSRTGVGPQHF. The variable domain in full, with the rest retrieved from reference TRBV28 and TRBJ1-5, is DVKVTQSSRYLVKRTGEKVFLECVQDMDHENMFWYRQDPGLGLRLIYFSYDVKMKEKGDIPEGYSVSREKKERFSLILESASTNQTSMYLCASSRTGVGPQHFGDGTRLSIL.

The chain has TRBV7-9 and TRBJ1-1; TCRdb's D call of TRBD1 is untestable without DNA. CDR1 is SEHNR, CDR2 FQNEAQ, per germline (reference sequence). The CDR3 has 15 residues. Here the CDR3 reads CASSWAVGANTEAFF.